Described below is a single T cell receptor (beta chain) sequence and its context. The antigen is not known. RNA transcripts yielded amplified TCR beta CDR3 regions. Carried out on the TCR CDR3, a first-round RT-PCR used the HTBI primer set. Each CDR3 protein gets one entry after TCRdb re-called the multiplex PCR reads with MiXCR. The table includes 250,000 to 300,000 distinct CDR3 sequences, over 15% detected once. The authors took PBMCs from 8 to 10 ml fresh peripheral blood. V was cut by 4 bases and J by 4 bases, with 16 bases left in between. Germline-derived CDR1 and CDR2 are MGHRA and YSYEKL. The CDR3 length is 16 residues. This sample is part of a study of T cells in Graves' hyperthyroidism and ophthalmopathy. Study-wide findings and caveats: Blood also showed most of the thyroid clonotypes that were expanded above 0.001.

The V and J genes are TRBV4-1 and TRBJ2-2; tentatively, D is TRBD1 or TRBD2 (5 bases each). This sequence was found in a woman aged 55 to 70 with Graves' ophthalmopathy. Sample: blood. The CDR3 sequence: CASSRREFGGTGELFF. CDR3 DNA sequence: TGCGCCAGCAGCCGTAGGGAGTTTGGGGGCACCGGGGAGCTGTTTTTT.